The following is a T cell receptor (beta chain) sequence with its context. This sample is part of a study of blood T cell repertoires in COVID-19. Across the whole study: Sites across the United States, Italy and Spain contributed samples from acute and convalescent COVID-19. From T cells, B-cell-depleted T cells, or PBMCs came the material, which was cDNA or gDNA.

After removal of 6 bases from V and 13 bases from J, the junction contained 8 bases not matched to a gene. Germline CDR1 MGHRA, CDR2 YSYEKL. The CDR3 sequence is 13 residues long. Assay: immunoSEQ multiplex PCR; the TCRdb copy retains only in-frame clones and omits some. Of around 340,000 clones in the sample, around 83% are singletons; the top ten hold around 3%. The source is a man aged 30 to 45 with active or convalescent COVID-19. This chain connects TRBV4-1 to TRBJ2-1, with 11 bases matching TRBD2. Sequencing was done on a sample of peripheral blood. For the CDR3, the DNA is TGCGCCAGCAGTCCTGGACTAGCGGGCCTTCAGTTCTTC. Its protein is CASSPGLAGLQFF.